This T cell receptor beta chain was identified during a study of response to subunit inactivated influenza vaccine. Findings and caveats of the study: Few additional T cells are recruited per seasonal influenza vaccination, authors suggested.

TCRdb processed the RT-PCR reads anew with MiXCR; each CDR3 protein has one entry. The data contain about 780,000 distinct CDR3 sequences, less than 20% of them singletons. V was clipped by 0 bases and J by 0 bases; unmatched bases: 5. Germline CDR1 reads MNHEY; CDR2 reads SVGEGT. The CDR3 consists of 17 residues. Regarding this clonotype: Antigen unknown.

This receptor was taken from a man aged 50-59 years who received an inactivated influenza vaccine. The source material was PBMCs from blood, sampled 5 days after vaccination. The rearrangement links TRBV6-2 or TRBV6-3 to TRBJ2-7; 10 nucleotides align to TRBD1. Here the CDR3 reads CASSYSPGQGPSYEQYF. Written as DNA, the CDR3 is TGTGCCAGCAGTTACTCCCCGGGACAGGGGCCCTCCTACGAGCAGTACTTC.